Listed here are 32 T cell receptor beta chains from one sample, sequenced in a study of blood T cells in healthy people across ages. A sample-barcoded 5' primer and a J-beta primer mix were used in a second PCR of roughly 6 to 12 cycles. TCRdb used MiXCR to reprocess the 5' RACE reads, holding one entry per CDR3 protein. The sample contains fewer than 2,000,000 distinct CDR3 sequences, around 40% of which appear only once. The sample taken for sequencing was blood. The source is a human donor in good health.

V is TRBV20-1 and J is TRBJ2-1; perhaps TRBD1 as D (5 bases). Germline-derived CDR1 and CDR2 are DFQATT and SNEGSKA (reference sequence). V shed 6 bases and J shed 15 bases, with 18 bases lying between them. This CDR3 has 11 residues. CDR3 nucleotides: TGCAGTGCCCTCGATAGGGGTTACAGGTTCTTC. It encodes CSALDRGYRFF.

V gene TRBV7-2 combines with J gene TRBJ2-3; D remains unclear. The V gene's germline CDR1 is SGHTA and CDR2 FQGNSA. V was trimmed by 5 bases and J by 1 base, leaving 16 bases between them. The CDR3 contains 16 residues. CDR3 DNA sequence: TGTGCCAGCAGCCCCCAAAATGTGTACCGCACAGATACGCAGTATTTT. It translates to CASSPQNVYRTDTQYF.

The V call is TRBV4-3, the J call TRBJ2-7; perhaps TRBD2 as D (5 bases). The germline CDR1 and CDR2 sequences are LGHNA and YSLEER. V lost 0 bases and J 6 bases, leaving 12 bases between the germline ends. The CDR3 is 14 residues long. This CDR3 reads CASSQDSRGSEQYF. The CDR3 nucleotides read TGCGCCAGCAGCCAAGACTCTCGAGGGTCCGAGCAGTACTTC.

The chain combines TRBV14 with TRBJ1-2, with TRBD1 as a possible D gene (6 bases). The V and J ends lost 4 bases and 3 bases respectively, with 15 bases between them. Germline CDR1 SGHDN, CDR2 FVKESK. This CDR3 spans 15 amino acids. The CDR3 region is CASSPQPGQYYGYTF. The CDR3 DNA follows: TGTGCCAGCAGCCCACAACCGGGACAATACTATGGCTACACCTTC.

The genes are TRBV29-1 and TRBJ1-1, with D tentatively TRBD1 (6 bases). Trimming took off 3 bases at V and 0 bases at J, with 14 bases between the two ends. The CDR3 has 15 amino acids. CDR1 is SQVTM, CDR2 ANQGSEA, per germline. The CDR3 region is CSVEDGGPMNTEAFF. CDR3 nucleotides: TGCAGCGTTGAGGACGGGGGGCCCATGAACACTGAAGCTTTCTTT.

The J gene is TRBJ2-3, the V gene TRBV5-5, with 7 nucleotides matching TRBD1. Germline-derived CDR1 and CDR2 are SGHKS and YYEKEE (reference sequence). Trimming removed 0 bases from V and 2 bases from J; junction bases left unmatched: 6. The CDR3 loop spans 16 amino acids. The CDR3 coding sequence is TGTGCCAGCAGCTTGGGGGACAGCCGTTTCACAGATACGCAGTATTTT. As protein: CASSLGDSRFTDTQYF.

V gene TRBV27 combines with J gene TRBJ2-7; the D is unclear. Germline loops: CDR1 MNHEY, CDR2 SMNVEV (reference sequence). This CDR3 comprises 15 residues. V dropped 3 bases and J dropped 2 bases, with 14 bases sitting between them. The CDR3 region is CASSLGRPYPYEQYF. CDR3 coding DNA: TGTGCCAGCAGTTTGGGTAGACCTTACCCCTACGAGCAGTACTTC.

Regarding this clonotype: A much larger clone differs by one base, so this may be a read error. CDR3 region: CASSLGGQGTYERYF. DNA of the CDR3: TGTGCCAGCAGCTTAGGGGGACAGGGAACCTACGAGCGGTACTTC. The chain combines TRBV7-2 with TRBJ2-7; 9 bases map to TRBD1. CDR3 length: 15 amino acids. Germline CDR1 SGHTA, CDR2 FQGNSA.

The rearrangement uses TRBV29-1 and TRBJ2-5; D uncertain. V shed 6 bases and J shed 3 bases, with 5 bases lying between them. CDR1 and CDR2 from the germline V gene are SQVTM and ANQGSEA. The CDR3 totals 10 residues. This CDR3 reads CSVSEETQYF. CDR3 nucleotides: TGCAGCGTAAGCGAAGAGACCCAGTACTTC.

This clonotype was observed a few times. The chain carries TRBV4-1 and TRBJ1-5; D is possibly TRBD1 (5 bases). V was shortened by 2 bases and J by 7 bases, with 15 bases between the two germline ends. The germline gives CDR1 MGHRA, CDR2 YSYEKL. The CDR3 loop spans 15 amino acids. The CDR3 DNA reads as TGCGCCAGCAGCCAACCAGGGACGGCTTCACAGCCCCAGCATTTT. This gives the protein CASSQPGTASQPQHF.

The V gene is TRBV7-7, the J gene TRBJ2-1, with a tentative D call TRBD2 (5 bases). CDR1 SSHAT and CDR2 FNYEAQ come from the germline V gene (reference sequence). The CDR3 extends over 14 amino acids. The ends were cut back, 5 bases at V and 6 bases at J, with 14 bases in the middle. The CDR3, as DNA: TGTGCCAGCAGCCCCGCGGAGGCGGGCAATGAGCAGTTCTTC. Its protein product is CASSPAEAGNEQFF.

This clonotype appeared once. This chain's CDR3 is CASSYSIRRAGKEDEQFF. CDR3 DNA sequence: TGTGCCAGCAGTTACTCGATCCGGCGGGCGGGTAAAGAGGATGAGCAGTTCTTC. V is TRBV6-2 or TRBV6-3 and J is TRBJ2-1, with D possibly being TRBD2 (5 bases). Germline assignment: CDR1 MNHEY and CDR2 SVGEGT. The length of the CDR3 is 18 residues. Trimming took 0 bases from V and 8 from J, leaving 23 bases between them.

Note on this clonotype: Germline is not matched at one junction end, which may reflect a read error. The chain recombines TRBV24-1 with TRBJ1-3, with D unresolved. The germline V gene encodes CDR1 KGHDR and CDR2 SFDVKD. This CDR3 comprises 17 residues. The CDR3, as DNA: TGTGCCACCAGTGAGGGAGACGGTTCACGAGATGGGAACATCATATATTTT. It specifies CATSEGDGSRDGNIIYF.

This sequence joins TRBV7-8 and TRBJ2-6; perhaps TRBD1 as D (5 bases). The CDR3 runs 21 residues. Trimming cost V 2 bases and J 0 bases, with 23 bases left between them. Germline CDR1 is SGHVS and CDR2 is FQNEAQ. The CDR3 here is CASSLSLSLTVKISGANVLTF. CDR3 coding DNA: TGTGCCAGCAGCTTATCCCTTTCGTTGACAGTTAAAATCTCTGGGGCCAACGTCCTGACTTTC.

The chain links TRBV29-1 to TRBJ2-3; D might be TRBD1 (5 bases). The germline V gene has CDR1 SQVTM and CDR2 ANQGSEA. The CDR3 is 13 amino acids. Deletions cut 4 bases from V and 2 bases from J, with 10 bases between. CDR3 DNA sequence: TGCAGCGTTGTTGACAGCTTCACAGATACGCAGTATTTT. It specifies CSVVDSFTDTQYF.

This clonotype was recorded a few times. V gene TRBV19 combines with J gene TRBJ2-1, with TRBD2 matching over 8 bases. V trimming: 0 bases; J trimming: 5 bases; junction bases outside the gene matches: 21. The CDR3 is 21 amino acids. Germline loops: CDR1 LNHDA, CDR2 SQIVND (reference sequence). CDR3 residues: CASSIDGLGTSRGLVNNEQFF. Written as DNA, the CDR3 is TGTGCCAGTAGTATAGATGGTTTGGGGACTAGTAGGGGTTTGGTGAACAATGAGCAGTTCTTC.

This clonotype was seen more than once but under ten times. The genes are TRBV6-1 and TRBJ2-1; perhaps D is TRBD1 or TRBD2 (6 bases each). The DNA end favors TRBJ2-7, so the J call may be wrong. CDR1 is MNHNS and CDR2 is SASEGT in the germline V gene. The CDR3 is 14 residues long. The CDR3 DNA sequence: TGTGCCAGCAGTGGGGGAGGACAGTACAATGAGCAGTACTTC. Amino acid sequence: CASSGGGQYNEQYF.

V and J are TRBV5-1 and TRBJ2-7; 10 bases are a match to TRBD1. The CDR3 has 13 residues. The J segment lost 6 bases and the V segment lost 6 bases, leaving 6 bases of the junction unmatched. Germline V CDR1 and CDR2: SGHRS, YFSETQ. The CDR3 loop reads CASTMTGGGEQYF. Here the CDR3 DNA reads TGCGCCAGCACAATGACAGGGGGCGGCGAGCAGTACTTC.

The CDR3, as DNA: TGTGCCATCAGTGAGTCGGCAGCATCTAACTATGGCTACACCTTC. This sequence encodes CAISESAASNYGYTF. The chain combines TRBV10-3 with TRBJ1-2; D not certain. From germline, CDR1 is ENHRY and CDR2 SYGVKD. Trimming cost V 0 bases and J 0 bases, with 8 bases left between them. The CDR3 consists of 15 residues.

This clonotype was seen only a few times. This chain uses TRBV29-1 with TRBJ1-3; D might be TRBD1 (5 bases). The CDR3 has 11 residues. With 6 bases removed from V and 9 bases from J, the gap between germline ends came to 12 bases. Germline V gene data show CDR1 as SQVTM and CDR2 as ANQGSEA. Written as DNA, the CDR3 is TGCAGCGTAGAACAGGATCGCACCATATATTTT. This gives the protein CSVEQDRTIYF.

This chain links TRBV7-2 with TRBJ2-5; 7 bases agree with TRBD2. Germline V lookup: CDR1 SGHTA, CDR2 FQGNSA. J gave up 5 bases and V 3 bases, and 9 bases lay outside the gene matches. This CDR3 is 15 amino acids long. The CDR3: CASSFRLAIGETQYF. Here the CDR3 DNA reads TGTGCCAGCAGCTTTAGACTAGCCATCGGGGAGACCCAGTACTTC.

The chain links TRBV5-1 to TRBJ2-5; 8 positions match TRBD1. This CDR3 comprises 17 residues. Germline trimming cut 6 bases from V and 1 base from J; bases unmatched to any gene: 14. The V gene's germline CDR1 is SGHRS and CDR2 YFSETQ. The CDR3 reads CASKYGMAGTGQETQYF. The CDR3 DNA is TGCGCCAGCAAATACGGGATGGCCGGGACAGGCCAAGAGACCCAGTACTTC.

In this sample, this clonotype turned up many times. CDR3 sequence: CASSLASQGTDTQYF. CDR3 DNA: TGCGCCAGCAGCTTGGCTAGTCAGGGGACCGATACGCAGTATTTT. This rearrangement joins TRBV5-1 to TRBJ2-3; maybe TRBD1 (6 bases). The V end was cut by 0 bases, the J end by 6 bases, with 14 bases between. Germline assignment: CDR1 SGHRS and CDR2 YFSETQ. The CDR3 has 15 amino acids.

Concerning this clonotype: This clone may be a read error of a much larger clone one base away. This sequence joins TRBV9 and TRBJ2-7, with 7 nucleotides matching TRBD2. The CDR3 runs 15 residues. CDR1 is SGDLS, CDR2 YYNGEE, per germline. Trimming took 4 bases from V and 2 from J; bases not matched to a gene: 9. The CDR3 here is CASSPWGGQPYEQYF. DNA for the CDR3: TGTGCCAGCAGCCCCTGGGGGGGTCAACCCTACGAGCAGTACTTC.

The chain couples TRBV2 to TRBJ1-4; 9 nucleotides agree with TRBD1. The CDR3 spans 12 residues. In germline, CDR1 is SNHLY, CDR2 FYNNEI. The J segment lost 16 bases and the V segment lost 7 bases, leaving 10 bases of the junction unmatched. The CDR3 DNA is TGTGCCAGCATTAACAGGGGGCGTCTTGCGTTTTTT. Amino acids: CASINRGRLAFF.

This sequence joins TRBV20-1 and TRBJ2-7; 10 nucleotides agree with TRBD1. Trimming cost V 6 bases and J 3 bases; bases outside gene matches: 8. This CDR3 comprises 14 residues. Germline V CDR1 and CDR2: DFQATT, SNEGSKA (reference sequence). The CDR3 DNA sequence: TGCAGTGCGGATCGGGACAGGGGCATCTACGAGCAGTACTTC. It codes for CSADRDRGIYEQYF.

The rearrangement joins TRBV28 to TRBJ2-3, with no clear D. Deletions cut 5 bases from V and 5 bases from J, with 11 bases between. CDR3 size: 13 residues. Germline CDR1 and CDR2: MDHEN and SYDVKM. CDR3 in amino acids: CASSRNWRDTQYF. The CDR3 nucleotides read TGTGCCAGCAGTCGGAACTGGAGAGATACGCAGTATTTT.

This clonotype was counted between two and nine times. The chain carries TRBV20-1 and TRBJ2-4; 8 bases line up with TRBD1. Germline V gene sequence: CDR1 DFQATT, CDR2 SNEGSKA (reference sequence). Germline trimming cut 3 bases from V and 6 bases from J; bases unmatched to any gene: 10. The CDR3 contains 15 residues. CDR3 in DNA: TGCAGTGCTAGTTTCCAGGGGGCATCTCGAAACATTCAGTACTTC. This translates into CSASFQGASRNIQYF.

This sequence joins TRBV7-2 and TRBJ2-1, with a weak D call TRBD2 (5 bases). V was trimmed by 7 bases and J by 14 bases, leaving 18 bases between them. Germline lookup yields CDR1 SGHTA and CDR2 FQGNSA. CDR3 size: 12 residues. DNA of the CDR3: TGTGCCAGCAACGGAGGTGGGTTGGAGAAGTTCTTC. Protein product: CASNGGGLEKFF.

The rearrangement uses TRBV7-9 and TRBJ1-2; D unclear. The germline V gene has CDR1 SEHNR and CDR2 FQNEAQ (reference sequence). The CDR3 has 14 amino acids. V was cut by 2 bases and J by 6 bases, with 13 bases left in between. CDR3 residues: CASSLWGGENGYTF. The DNA of the CDR3 is TGTGCCAGCAGCTTATGGGGAGGAGAGAATGGCTACACCTTC.

In regard to this clonotype: The junction departs from the called germline gene at one end, perhaps through a read error. This chain connects TRBV20-1 to TRBJ2-3, with 7 bases fitting TRBD2. This CDR3 is 16 amino acids long. Germline-derived CDR1 and CDR2 are DFQATT and SNEGSKA (reference sequence). This CDR3 reads CSARLAAVRGTDTQYF. CDR3 coding DNA: TGCAGTGCTAGGCTAGCGGCTGTACGAGGCACGGATACGCAGTATTTT.

This clonotype was seen only a few times. This sequence joins TRBV30 and TRBJ2-1, with a possible D match to TRBD2 (5 bases). V lost 4 bases and J lost 4, with 20 bases in between. This CDR3 is built from 16 residues. The germline V gene encodes CDR1 GTSNPN and CDR2 SVGIG (reference sequence). The CDR3 is CAWTLYSRDYYNEQFF. In DNA, the CDR3 is TGTGCCTGGACCCTGTACTCCCGCGACTATTACAATGAGCAGTTCTTC.